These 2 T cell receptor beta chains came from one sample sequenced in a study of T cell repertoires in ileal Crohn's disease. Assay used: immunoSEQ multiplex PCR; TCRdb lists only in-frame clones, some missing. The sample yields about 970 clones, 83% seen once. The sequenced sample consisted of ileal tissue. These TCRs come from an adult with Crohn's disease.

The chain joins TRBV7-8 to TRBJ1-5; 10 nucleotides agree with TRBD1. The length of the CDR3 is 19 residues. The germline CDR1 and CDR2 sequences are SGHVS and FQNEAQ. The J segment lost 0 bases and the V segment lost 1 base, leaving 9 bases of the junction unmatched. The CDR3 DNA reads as TGTGCCAGCAGCTTAGGGGGGGGGACAGGGGTTTATAGCAATCAGCCCCAGCATTTT. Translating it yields CASSLGGGTGVYSNQPQHF.

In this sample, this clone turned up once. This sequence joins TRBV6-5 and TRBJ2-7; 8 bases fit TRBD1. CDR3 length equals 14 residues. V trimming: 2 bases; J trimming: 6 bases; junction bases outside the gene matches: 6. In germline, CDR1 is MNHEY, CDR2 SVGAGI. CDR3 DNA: TGTGCCAGCAGTTACGACAGGGGCCACCGCGAGCAGTACTTC. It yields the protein CASSYDRGHREQYF.